This TCR beta chain originates from a study of T cell responses to AZD1222 COVID-19 vaccine. On this clone: Its antigen is still unknown.

Study observations and caveats: Spike-specific TCR breadth and depth grew following two AZD1222 doses. White British donors predominated, females outnumbered males, and clonal diversity was possibly underestimated. No repertoire was sampled before or during the peak T cell response, only after it. Spike was spanned by vaccine-associated CD4 TCRs, which were dominant at 160-218 and 743-854.

CDR3 length: 14 residues. Germline V gene sequence: CDR1 SGDLS, CDR2 YYNGEE. The V end was cut by 0 bases, the J end by 7 bases, with 13 bases between. Only in-frame clones appear in the TCRdb table, and some are missing; sequencing was by immunoSEQ multiplex PCR. The sample lists about 120,000 clones; just under 95% were seen once. The chain carries TRBV9 and TRBJ1-2, with a tentative D call TRBD1 (6 bases). The receptor comes from an adult in good health. This material consisted of peripheral blood, taken on day 0 of AZD1222 vaccination. In DNA form, the CDR3 reads TGTGCCAGCAGCGTAGGGGGGCAACCGTTTGGCTACACCTTC. Translation: CASSVGGQPFGYTF.